A single sample gave rise to the 25 T cell receptor beta chains below, sequenced in a study of blood T cell repertoires in COVID-19. Sequencing was performed with immunoSEQ multiplex PCR; in TCRdb, only in-frame clones are kept and a portion is missing. The top ten clones hold around 4% of a sample with roughly 42,000 clones, about 90% of them seen once. Sequencing used peripheral blood. All receptors derive from a man aged 60-69 years with acute or convalescent COVID-19.

The chain recombines TRBV30 with TRBJ2-7; a weak D match, TRBD2 (6 bases). CDR3 length: 14 amino acids. Germline values: CDR1 GTSNPN, CDR2 SVGIG (reference sequence). V was trimmed by 0 bases and J by 3 bases, leaving 12 bases between them. The CDR3, as DNA: TGTGCCTGGAGTGTAGGTGGGGGAGGCTACGAGCAGTACTTC. Translation gives CAWSVGGGGYEQYF.

This chain connects TRBV6-2 or TRBV6-3 to TRBJ1-5; D is undetermined. CDR3 length: 18 amino acids. The germline gives CDR1 MNHEY, CDR2 SVGEGT. Trimming took off 4 bases at V and 0 bases at J, with 19 bases between the two ends. CDR3 DNA: TGTGCCAGCAGTTCGCCACCCGTCATTACGGGTAGCAATCAGCCCCAGCATTTT. Translated, it gives CASSSPPVITGSNQPQHF.

V gene TRBV11-3 combines with J gene TRBJ2-3; 16 nucleotides agree with TRBD2. V lost 5 bases and J lost 2; bases outside the gene matches: 7. This CDR3 is 18 amino acids long. CDR1 and CDR2 (germline): SGHNT, YENEEA. The CDR3 bases are TGTGCCAGCAGCCTCGGGACTAGCGGGGGGGCCCCCACAGATACGCAGTATTTT. It is translated as CASSLGTSGGAPTDTQYF.

This clone was observed once. The rearrangement uses TRBV6-5 and TRBJ2-7; 8 bases map to TRBD1. V was clipped by 6 bases and J by 6 bases; unmatched bases: 4. Germline loops: CDR1 MNHEY, CDR2 SVGAGI. The CDR3 is 12 amino acids. As DNA, the CDR3 is TGTGCCAGCAGGCTTACAGGGGGCGAGCAGTACTTC. Its translation: CASRLTGGEQYF.

The J gene is TRBJ2-7, the V gene TRBV3-1 (or the pseudogene TRBV3-2); 7 bases agree with TRBD2. The ends lost 2 bases at V and 3 bases at J; junction bases unmatched: 10. CDR1 LGHDT and CDR2 YNNKEL come from the germline V gene (reference sequence). The CDR3 sequence is 16 residues long. CDR3 sequence (DNA): TGTGCCAGCAGCCAAAGAACCACGGGACTAAACTACGAGCAGTACTTC. Encoded protein: CASSQRTTGLNYEQYF.

Here the CDR3 DNA reads TGTGCCAGCAGCTTAGACAGGGGGGGTTCACCCCTCCACTTT. Its translation: CASSLDRGGSPLHF. This chain links TRBV7-2 with TRBJ1-6; TRBD1 agrees at 8 bases. From germline, CDR1 is SGHTA and CDR2 FQGNSA. The V and J ends lost 1 base and 9 bases, in that order; junction bases with no gene match: 2. This CDR3 has 14 residues.

The count of this clone is one. The CDR3 DNA sequence: TGTGCCAGCAGCCTCGGGACAGGGTTGGGCTATGGCTACACCTTC. The encoded protein is CASSLGTGLGYGYTF. J is TRBJ1-2 and V is TRBV9; TRBD1 matches at 9 bases. J gave up 4 bases and V 4 bases, and 8 bases lay outside the gene matches. Germline-derived CDR1 and CDR2 are SGDLS and YYNGEE. The CDR3 covers 15 residues.

This rearrangement joins TRBV6-5 to TRBJ1-5, with 7 nucleotides matching TRBD1. This CDR3 comprises 14 residues. CDR1 MNHEY and CDR2 SVGAGI come from the germline V gene. Unmatched junction bases numbered 8, after V lost 7 bases and J lost 5 bases. In DNA form, the CDR3 reads TGTGCCAGCATCATAGGCCAGGGGGATCAGCCCCAGCATTTT. It yields the protein CASIIGQGDQPQHF.

The J gene is TRBJ1-1, the V gene TRBV6-5, with D hard to call. Trimming removed 2 bases from V and 5 bases from J, with 9 bases in between. CDR1 MNHEY and CDR2 SVGAGI come from the germline V gene. This CDR3 is 13 amino acids long. CDR3 in DNA: TGTGCCAGCAGTTACGCTCGGGGAACTGAAGCTTTCTTT. As protein: CASSYARGTEAFF.

The chain links TRBV10-2 to TRBJ1-3; D remains unclear. The CDR3 is made up of 15 amino acids. The V gene lost 0 bases and the J gene lost 2 bases, with 8 bases spanning the gap. In germline, CDR1 is WSHSY, CDR2 SAAADI. The chain's CDR3 is CASSESRATGNTIYF. The CDR3 DNA reads TGCGCCAGCAGTGAGTCTAGAGCTACTGGAAACACCATATATTTT.

This chain uses TRBV30 with TRBJ2-3; 10 bases match TRBD1. The CDR3 length is 14 residues. The germline gives CDR1 GTSNPN, CDR2 SVGIG (reference sequence). V lost 4 bases to trimming and J lost 1 base; unmatched junction nucleotides: 2. CDR3 protein: CAWMDRGGTDTQYF. The CDR3, as DNA: TGTGCCTGGATGGACAGGGGGGGCACAGATACGCAGTATTTT.

The chain employs TRBV5-4 and TRBJ2-1, with D possibly being TRBD2 (5 bases). V was cut by 0 bases and J by 3 bases, with 13 bases left in between. Germline V gene sequence: CDR1 SGHNT, CDR2 YYREEE (reference sequence). This CDR3 region has 16 residues. CDR3 in DNA: TGTGCCAGCAGCTTGGGTTTAAGCGGCGGCTACAATGAGCAGTTCTTC. Amino acid sequence: CASSLGLSGGYNEQFF. The complete variable domain, with remaining parts taken from reference TRBV5-4 and TRBJ2-1, reads ETGVTQSPTHLIKTRGQQVTLRCSSQSGHNTVSWYQQALGQGPQFIFQYYREEENGRGNFPPRFSGLQFPNYSSELNVNALELDDSALYLCASSLGLSGGYNEQFFGPGTRLTVL.

The V gene is TRBV5-1, the J gene TRBJ2-2; a weak D match, TRBD2 (6 bases). CDR3 size: 16 residues. Germline CDR1 reads SGHRS; CDR2 reads YFSETQ. V was shortened by 4 bases and J by 5 bases, with 18 bases between the two germline ends. The CDR3 DNA is TGCGCCAGCAGCACAACGGGCGCTAGCGCTACCGGGGAGCTGTTTTTT. This translates into CASSTTGASATGELFF.

This chain links TRBV6-2 or TRBV6-3 with TRBJ2-4, with D possibly matching TRBD1 (6 bases). The CDR3 has 17 amino acids. The germline V and J ends were trimmed by 2 bases and 0 bases, with 14 bases remaining between them. CDR1 MNHEY and CDR2 SVGEGT come from the germline V gene. The CDR3 sequence: CASSYLTGSPAKNIQYF. DNA of the CDR3: TGTGCCAGCAGTTACCTCACAGGGTCCCCAGCCAAAAACATTCAGTACTTC.

This chain uses TRBV10-3 with TRBJ1-1; a possible D gene is TRBD1 (5 bases). Germline values: CDR1 ENHRY, CDR2 SYGVKD. Trimming took 10 bases from V and 1 from J, leaving 22 bases between them. The CDR3 length is 16 residues. The CDR3 sequence: CATQRVLRVENTEAFF. CDR3 coding DNA: TGTGCCACCCAAAGGGTCCTCAGGGTAGAGAACACTGAAGCTTTCTTT.

The chain is built from TRBV7-8 and TRBJ1-2, with D perhaps TRBD1 (5 bases). Germline CDR1 is SGHVS and CDR2 is FQNEAQ. This CDR3 spans 16 amino acids. Trimming left V 2 bases short and J 0 bases short, with 13 bases between. The CDR3 coding sequence is TGTGCCAGCAGCTTAAGGTTGCAGGGCCCTAACTATGGCTACACCTTC. Translating it yields CASSLRLQGPNYGYTF.

CDR3 amino acids: CASSPGTSADTQYF. CDR3 DNA sequence: TGTGCCAGCAGTCCTGGGACTAGCGCAGATACGCAGTATTTT. The chain joins TRBV27 to TRBJ2-3, with 10 bases lining up with TRBD2. The CDR3 covers 14 residues. Germline CDR1 and CDR2: MNHEY and SMNVEV (reference sequence). V dropped 5 bases and J dropped 4; count of bases not matched to a gene: 3.

This clone was recorded once. This sequence joins TRBV7-8 and TRBJ2-7; 8 positions match TRBD1. After removal of 5 bases from V and 6 bases from J, the junction contained 6 bases not matched to a gene. Germline lookup yields CDR1 SGHVS and CDR2 FQNEAQ. The CDR3 contains 13 residues. The CDR3 sequence: CASSVIGTGEQYF. The CDR3 nucleotides are TGTGCCAGCAGCGTTATCGGGACAGGCGAGCAGTACTTC.

The gene calls are TRBV6-5 and TRBJ1-5; 9 bases are shared with TRBD1. In germline, CDR1 is MNHEY, CDR2 SVGAGI. This CDR3 has 14 residues. The ends lost 5 bases at V and 6 bases at J; junction bases unmatched: 5. The chain's CDR3 is CASSQTGGRQPQHF. CDR3 DNA: TGTGCCAGCAGTCAGACAGGGGGTCGTCAGCCCCAGCATTTT.

The chain uses TRBV10-3 and TRBJ2-2; TRBD2 might be the D (5 bases). Trimming stripped 7 bases from V and 1 base from J, with 7 bases between. This CDR3 has 13 amino acids. Germline V gene sequence: CDR1 ENHRY, CDR2 SYGVKD. The CDR3 region is CAINRENTGELFF. CDR3 in DNA: TGTGCCATCAATCGGGAGAACACCGGGGAGCTGTTTTTT.

The chain combines TRBV10-3 with TRBJ2-3; D remains unclear. This CDR3 has 11 residues. Germline CDR1 is ENHRY and CDR2 is SYGVKD. Deletions cut 11 bases from V and 0 bases from J, with 6 bases between. The CDR3, as DNA: TGTGCCGTTCTTAGCACAGATACGCAGTATTTT. Amino acids: CAVLSTDTQYF.

The chain has TRBV11-2 and TRBJ1-5; TRBD1 is a possible D gene (6 bases). The CDR3 extends over 16 amino acids. Trimming pared 5 bases from V and 3 bases from J, leaving 17 bases between. The germline gives CDR1 SGHAT, CDR2 FQNNGV. The DNA of the CDR3 is TGTGCCAGCAGCCCCGTAGGGGGGGAGGACAATCAGCCCCAGCATTTT. It translates to CASSPVGGEDNQPQHF.

The J gene is TRBJ1-4, the V gene TRBV5-4, with D tentatively TRBD1 (5 bases). The CDR3 is 15 residues long. V was trimmed by 5 bases and J by 3 bases, leaving 14 bases between them. Germline V gene lookup returns CDR1 SGHNT and CDR2 YYREEE (reference sequence). Written as DNA, the CDR3 is TGTGCCAGCAGGGGTCCGGTAGGGGCTAATGAAAAACTGTTTTTT. It is translated as CASRGPVGANEKLFF.

The chain carries TRBV5-6 and TRBJ1-5, with a tentative D call TRBD1 (5 bases). The V and J ends lost 0 bases and 7 bases respectively, with 11 bases between them. Germline values: CDR1 SGHDT, CDR2 YYEEEE. This CDR3 contains 14 residues. CDR3 region: CASSLGGGDQPQHF. CDR3 sequence (DNA): TGTGCCAGCAGCTTGGGGGGAGGGGACCAGCCCCAGCATTTT. The full variable domain, in which reference TRBV5-6 and TRBJ1-5 provide the parts outside the CDR3, is DAGVTQSPTHLIKTRGQQVTLRCSPKSGHDTVSWYQQALGQGPQFIFQYYEEEERQRGNFPDRFSGHQFPNYSSELNVNALLLGDSALYLCASSLGGGDQPQHFGDGTRLSIL.

The chain joins TRBV7-6 to TRBJ2-1; possibly TRBD1 for D (5 bases). The germline V gene encodes CDR1 SGHVS and CDR2 FNYEAQ. V gave up 0 bases and J gave up 10 bases, with 16 bases separating them. The CDR3 length is 15 residues. CDR3 protein: CASSLAIQGRSEQFF. CDR3 nucleotide sequence: TGTGCCAGCAGCTTAGCAATCCAGGGTCGGTCGGAGCAGTTCTTC.